This T cell receptor beta chain was documented in a study of shared clonotypes between healthy human individuals. Generated by immunoSEQ multiplex PCR, the TCRdb table keeps only in-frame clones and is missing some. The sample records roughly 530,000 clones, 90% to 97% being singletons. CDR1 is MDHEN, CDR2 SYDVKM, per germline. The CDR3 sequence is 13 residues long. The V gene lost 7 bases and the J gene lost 4 bases, with 13 bases spanning the gap. Sequencing was performed on naive CD4+ T cells sorted from blood. Sample subset: CD45RA+ positively selected. The chain is built from TRBV28 and TRBJ1-1; D is ambiguous. This clonotype was obtained from a woman aged 25 to 45 in good health. CDR3 residues: CASTSNPGTEAFF. CDR3 nucleotides: TGTGCCAGCACCTCCAATCCTGGCACTGAAGCTTTCTTT.